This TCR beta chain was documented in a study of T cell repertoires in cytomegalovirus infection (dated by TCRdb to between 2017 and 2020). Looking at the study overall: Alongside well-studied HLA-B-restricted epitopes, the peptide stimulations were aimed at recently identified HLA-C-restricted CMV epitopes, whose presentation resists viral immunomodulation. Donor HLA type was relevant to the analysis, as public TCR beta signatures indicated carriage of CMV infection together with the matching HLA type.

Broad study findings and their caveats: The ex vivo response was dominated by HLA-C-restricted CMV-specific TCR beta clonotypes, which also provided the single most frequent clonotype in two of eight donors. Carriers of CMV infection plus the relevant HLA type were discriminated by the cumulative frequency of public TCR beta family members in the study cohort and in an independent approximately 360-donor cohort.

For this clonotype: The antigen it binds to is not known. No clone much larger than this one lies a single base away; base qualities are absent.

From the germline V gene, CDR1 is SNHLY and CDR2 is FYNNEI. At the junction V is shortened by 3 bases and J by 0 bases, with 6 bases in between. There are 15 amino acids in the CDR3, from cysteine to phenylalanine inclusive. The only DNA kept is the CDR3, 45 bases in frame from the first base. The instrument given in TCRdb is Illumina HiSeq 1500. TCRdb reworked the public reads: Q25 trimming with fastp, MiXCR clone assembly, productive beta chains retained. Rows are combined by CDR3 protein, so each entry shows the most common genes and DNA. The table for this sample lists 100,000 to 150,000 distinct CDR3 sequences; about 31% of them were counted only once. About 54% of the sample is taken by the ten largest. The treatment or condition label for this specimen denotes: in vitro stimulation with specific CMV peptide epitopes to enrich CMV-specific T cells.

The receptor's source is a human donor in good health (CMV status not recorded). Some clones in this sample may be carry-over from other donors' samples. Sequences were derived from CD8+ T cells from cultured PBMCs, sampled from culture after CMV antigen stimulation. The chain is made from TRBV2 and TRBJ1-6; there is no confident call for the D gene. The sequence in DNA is TGTGCCAGCAGTGAGGCTAGCTCCTATAATTCACCCCTCCACTTT. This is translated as CASSEASSYNSPLHF.